This T cell receptor beta chain was sequenced for a study of blood T cells in healthy people across ages (dated by TCRdb to about 2015). For the wider study: In model experiments, template switching captured about one uniquely barcoded TCR beta cDNA molecule for every two T cells. Donors of different ages were randomly distributed across sequencing lanes to avoid experimental bias. Donors were grouped into four age groups: young (average 16 years), middle-aged (roughly 38), aged (around 60) and long-lived (approximately 75). The study analyzed two additional independent replicas of 1 million unique cDNA reads from the same blood draw for two donors, one aged 18 to 29 and one aged 80 or older. To track age-related changes in TCR beta repertoire diversity, the study relied on deep sequencing normalized with unique cDNA molecular identifiers. Here is what the overall study found, with its caveats: There was a strong correlation between observed TCR beta diversity and the percentage of naive T cells measured by flow cytometry. Conclusive comparison of naive and antigen-experienced compartments was prevented by the profiling of bulk unsorted PBMCs. Donor CMV infection status was unknown, potentially confounding age-related changes in expanded clonotypes. Estimates of total diversity based on one million sequenced T cells were considered lower bounds and underestimates. Observed TCR beta diversity per million T cells fell roughly linearly with age, and a significant reduction was already apparent by age around 36. The long-lived group showed more naive CD4+ T cells, fewer expanded clones and increased TCR diversity than the aged group, suggesting age selection.

The library was prepared using 5' RACE. Instrument used: Illumina HiSeq 2500. A second roughly 6 to 11 cycle PCR used a sample-barcoded 5' primer and a J-beta primer mix. A template-switch 5' adaptor carrying 12 random nucleotides introduced a unique molecular identifier onto each TCR beta cDNA molecule. At least 2.5 million CDR3-containing paired-end reads were obtained from each sample. First-strand cDNA synthesis was performed from all RNA using the Mint cDNA synthesis kit, with priming by a TRBC-specific oligonucleotide. After uracil-DNA glycosylase treatment, a first 18-cycle PCR used universal primers M1SS and BC2_uni_R on all cDNA. In the authors' own workflow: For normalization, 1 million high-quality reads were randomly selected from each sample, with every read carrying a distinct molecular identifier. Instead of being binned into consensus sequences, reads that shared molecular identifiers were thrown out. MiTCR, with a Q25 quality threshold and the strictest error-elimination algorithm, was used for CDR3 identification, clonotype clustering and error correction. A nonparametric unseen species model with Euler transformation was used to estimate lower-bound total TCR beta diversity. TCRdb trimmed the raw reads at Q25, called clones with MiXCR and kept productive beta chains. Rows with a matching CDR3 protein are joined into one entry that keeps the most common DNA and genes. The V and J calls follow TCRdb's processing rather than the paper's. The sample table shows fewer than 750,000 distinct CDR3 sequences, and under 55% are seen once. The ten most abundant clones make up about 22% of the sample.

CDR1 and CDR2 are drawn from the germline V gene: KGHSY, FQNENV. Trimming leaves V shorter by 2 bases and J shorter by 0 bases, with the junction holding 10 bases beyond the gene matches. The CDR3 spans 18 residues, from the cysteine through the phenylalanine. The retained sequence is limited to the CDR3, 54 bases, with the frame set at the first base. Worth noting for this clonotype: Its antigen remains undetermined. Base qualities are not provided; no much larger clone lies one nucleotide away.

Systemically healthy Caucasian individuals from Russia, 35 to 50 in total and aged 6 to 90 years, were included as donors. Each donor gave 9 to 10 milliliters of peripheral blood, collected into EDTA-treated Vacutainer tubes. Ficoll-Paque density-gradient centrifugation was used to isolate PBMCs, with at least 7 million obtained per sample. Trizol reagent was used to extract total RNA from PBMCs, with at least 6 micrograms per sample. Naive CD45RAhigh/CD27high T cell percentages were measured by flow cytometry on a PBMC aliquot from every donor. The source of this sequence is an elderly man in good health. This chain joins TRBV16 to TRBJ2-7, with 10 bases aligning to TRBD2. Sequencing was carried out using blood. For the CDR3, the sequence is CASSQGTSDKTDSYEQYF. The bases read TGTGCCAGCAGCCAAGGGACTAGCGACAAAACCGACTCCTACGAGCAGTACTTC.